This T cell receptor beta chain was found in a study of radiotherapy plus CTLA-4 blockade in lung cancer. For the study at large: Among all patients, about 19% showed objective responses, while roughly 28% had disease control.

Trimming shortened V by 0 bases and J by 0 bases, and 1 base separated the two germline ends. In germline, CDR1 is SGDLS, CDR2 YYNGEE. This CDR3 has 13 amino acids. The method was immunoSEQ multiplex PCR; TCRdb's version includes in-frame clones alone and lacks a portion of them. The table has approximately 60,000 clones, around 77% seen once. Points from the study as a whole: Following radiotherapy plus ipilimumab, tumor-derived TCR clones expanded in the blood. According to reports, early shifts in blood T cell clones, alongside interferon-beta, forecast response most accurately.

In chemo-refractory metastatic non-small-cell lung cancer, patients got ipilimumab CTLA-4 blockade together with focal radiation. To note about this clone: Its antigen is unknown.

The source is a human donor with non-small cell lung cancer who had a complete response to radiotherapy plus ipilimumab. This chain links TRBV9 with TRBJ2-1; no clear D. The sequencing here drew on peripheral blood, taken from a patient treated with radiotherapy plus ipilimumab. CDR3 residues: CASSVDSYNEQFF. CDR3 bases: TGTGCCAGCAGCGTAGACTCCTACAATGAGCAGTTCTTC.